A single sample is the source of the 13 T cell receptor beta chains below, sequenced in a study of CDR3 diversity in severe acne. Via MiXCR, TCRdb re-called the PCR reads, giving one row per CDR3 protein. The sample includes around 85,000 distinct CDR3 sequences, roughly 49% of them seen just once. Sequenced: blood. These receptors originate from a male donor with severe acne vulgaris.

This rearrangement joins TRBV12-3 or TRBV12-4 to TRBJ2-5; 9 bases line up with TRBD2. The V gene end was trimmed by 5 bases and the J gene end by 5 bases; junction bases not matched to a gene: 15. The CDR3 sequence is 17 residues long. The chain's CDR3 is CASSTLAGGPFGETQYF. The DNA of the CDR3 is TGTGCCAGCAGTACCCTGGCGGGAGGGCCTTTTGGGGAGACCCAGTACTTC.

As concerns this clonotype: A junction boundary mismatches the germline segment, possibly from a read error. The V gene is TRBV5-1, the J gene TRBJ2-2; D might be TRBD2 (5 bases). The CDR3 spans 14 residues. Germline-derived CDR1 and CDR2 are SGHRS and YFSETQ. The CDR3 is CASSPPTSSGELLF. The CDR3 region has the DNA TGCGCCAGCAGCCCACCAACTAGTTCCGGGGAGCTGCTTTTT.

As concerns this clonotype: Possible read error: a much larger clone is one base away. This chain uses TRBV7-9 with TRBJ2-3; D is perhaps TRBD2 (5 bases). Per the germline V gene, CDR1 is SEHNR and CDR2 is FQNEAQ (reference sequence). The CDR3 consists of 15 residues. CDR3 in amino acids: CVSSHLDYLTDTQYF. CDR3 in DNA: TGTGTCAGCAGCCATCTTGACTACCTTACAGATACGCAGTATTTT.

On this clonotype: In this CDR3 the conserved last residue, phenylalanine or tryptophan, is missing, so a read error is likely. This rearrangement joins TRBV5-1 to TRBJ1-1, with D possibly TRBD1 on 5 matching bases. Trimming removed 1 base from V and 4 bases from J, with 17 bases in between. The CDR3 totals 16 residues. Germline CDR1 SGHRS, CDR2 YFSETQ. CDR3 coding DNA: TGCGCCAGCAGCTTGCGCAGGGCTAGTGGTGGCACTGAAGCTTTCTCT. Translating it yields CASSLRRASGGTEAFS.

CDR3 bases: TGTGCCAGCAGCCTTAAGGACAACAATCAGCCCCAGCATTTT. Translation gives CASSLKDNNQPQHF. The gene calls are TRBV7-8 and TRBJ1-5; tentative D call: TRBD1 (5 bases). Germline-derived CDR1 and CDR2 are SGHVS and FQNEAQ. Trimming took off 5 bases at V and 3 bases at J, with 11 bases between the two ends. The CDR3 sequence is 14 residues long. Full variable domain (remainder filled in from reference TRBV7-8 and TRBJ1-5): GAGVSQSPRYKVAKRGQDVALRCDPISGHVSLFWYQQALGQGPEFLTYFQNEAQLDKSGLPSDRFFAERPEGSVSTLKIQRTQQEDSAVYLCASSLKDNNQPQHFGDGTRLSIL.

V usage is TRBV29-1 and J usage is TRBJ1-2; D remains ambiguous. Trimming stripped 5 bases from V and 3 bases from J, with 10 bases between. The CDR3 runs to 12 residues. Looked up from germline, CDR1 is SQVTM and CDR2 is ANQGSEA. The CDR3 DNA follows: TGCAGCGTTTCGGCCAGCTACTATGGCTACACCTTC. Protein sequence: CSVSASYYGYTF.

At least ten counts were recorded for this clonotype. V gene TRBV10-3 combines with J gene TRBJ2-3, with D possibly called TRBD1 or TRBD2 (7 bases each). This CDR3 is built from 16 residues. Germline assignment: CDR1 ENHRY and CDR2 SYGVKD. Trimming took off 3 bases at V and 6 bases at J, with 19 bases between the two ends. The CDR3 reads CAISERRGGNGDTQYF. CDR3 bases: TGTGCCATCAGTGAACGCAGGGGGGGTAATGGCGATACGCAGTATTTT.

V and J are TRBV19 and TRBJ2-5, with 7 bases matching TRBD1. CDR3 length: 15 residues. Germline CDR1 reads LNHDA; CDR2 reads SQIVND (reference sequence). V was pared by 5 bases and J by 1 base, with 7 bases of the junction left unmatched. The DNA of the CDR3 is TGTGCCAGTAGTGCCCGGGACAGAAGCCAAGAGACCCAGTACTTC. Translation: CASSARDRSQETQYF.

Here the CDR3 reads CASSEYDRGHEQYF. The CDR3 DNA reads TGTGCCAGCAGTGAATATGACAGGGGTCACGAGCAGTACTTC. The genes are TRBV25-1 and TRBJ2-7, with 8 nucleotides matching TRBD1. Germline-derived CDR1 and CDR2 are MGHDK and SYGVNS. This CDR3 has 14 residues. After removal of 0 bases from V and 5 bases from J, the junction contained 3 bases not matched to a gene.

This clonotype was recorded at least ten times. DNA of the CDR3: TGTGCCAGCAGTGAAGAGGTCAGGGGGATGTATAGCAATCAGCCCCAGCATTTT. It encodes CASSEEVRGMYSNQPQHF. The chain links TRBV2 to TRBJ1-5, with TRBD1 identical over 7 bases. The CDR3 is 18 amino acids. The V and J ends lost 1 base and 0 bases, in that order; junction bases with no gene match: 9. Germline CDR1 reads SNHLY; CDR2 reads FYNNEI.

The sample holds many counts of this clonotype. This chain connects TRBV14 to TRBJ1-1; 8 bases align to TRBD1. V trimming: 4 bases; J trimming: 6 bases; junction bases outside the gene matches: 7. Germline loops: CDR1 SGHDN, CDR2 FVKESK. There are 14 residues in the CDR3. The CDR3 nucleotides are TGTGCCAGCAGCCTTGGACAGGGAAGCGCTGAAGCTTTCTTT. Protein product: CASSLGQGSAEAFF.

By its share, this clonotype is medium-sized (0.01 to 0.1%). This chain joins TRBV20-1 and TRBJ1-5; D ambiguous. The CDR3 length is 11 residues. Germline values: CDR1 DFQATT, CDR2 SNEGSKA (reference sequence). V shed 0 bases and J shed 5 bases, with 2 bases lying between them. In nucleotides, the CDR3 is TGCAGTGCTAGAGATGATCAGCCCCAGCATTTT. It yields the protein CSARDDQPQHF.

The CDR3 here is CASSQQGEDEQYF. The CDR3 nucleotides read TGTGCCAGCAGCCAACAGGGGGAAGACGAGCAGTACTTC. This chain connects TRBV11-2 to TRBJ2-7; TRBD1 matches 8 bases. The CDR3 is 13 amino acids. V was pared by 5 bases and J by 5 bases, with 5 bases of the junction left unmatched. Per germline, CDR1 SGHAT and CDR2 FQNNGV. Complete variable domain (other parts from reference TRBV11-2 and TRBJ2-7): EAGVAQSPRYKIIEKRQSVAFWCNPISGHATLYWYQQILGQGPKLLIQFQNNGVVDDSQLPKDRFSAERLKGVDSTLKIQPAKLEDSAVYLCASSQQGEDEQYFGPGTRLTVT.